Below, one TCR beta chain is given with its context. Germline loops: CDR1 LNHDA, CDR2 SQIVND (reference sequence). This CDR3 contains 16 residues. The V and J ends lost 10 bases and 0 bases, in that order; junction bases with no gene match: 12. This PCR relied on a set of 60 Vbeta primers and 13 Jbeta primers. As originally analysed: Among the unique TCR beta chains that a later analysis counted, about 84 million in all, about 11 million were shared. Clones were sequenced by immunoSEQ multiplex PCR, and TCRdb holds only the in-frame ones, with some missing. The DNA was the basis for D and trimming; V, J and clone size are from that table. The data hold around 180,000 clones, with 84% observed a single time. This sample is part of a study of cytomegalovirus exposure and HLA in healthy donors.

Sequencing was done on a sample of PBMCs. This chain joins TRBV19 and TRBJ1-5; 7 bases match TRBD1. This clonotype was obtained from a girl between 5 and 17 years old in good health and CMV-seropositive. The CDR3 region is CATRDSPPYSNQPQHF. In nucleotides, the CDR3 is TGTGCCACCCGGGACAGTCCGCCTTATAGCAATCAGCCCCAGCATTTT. The whole variable domain, filled in from reference TRBV19 and TRBJ1-5, reads DGGITQSPKYLFRKEGQNVTLSCEQNLNHDAMYWYRQDPGQGLRLIYYSQIVNDFQKGDIAEGYSVSREKKESFPLTVTSAQKNPTAFYLCATRDSPPYSNQPQHFGDGTRLSIL.